This T cell receptor (beta chain) was observed in a study of identical twins. The CDR3 totals 12 residues. V shed 2 bases and J shed 8 bases, with 9 bases lying between them. Germline V gives CDR1 MNHNY, CDR2 SVGAGI (reference sequence). A single record per CDR3 protein comes from TCRdb applying MiXCR to the 5' RACE reads. The table has a few hundred thousand distinct CDR3 sequences, over 9.5% seen once. Study observations and caveats: The study based its conclusions on cross-sectional statistical analysis and did not follow the same donors. While abundant cord blood beta clonotypes carried fewer insertions, memory repertoires showed no such pattern. The models systematically underestimated how much out-of-frame TCR alpha was shared in monozygotic twins.

This clonotype was seen a few times. Its matching antigen is unknown. This chain connects TRBV6-6 to TRBJ1-2; D is uncertain. The material sequenced was memory T cells sorted from blood. The sequence derives from a man over 45 in good health. CDR3 region: CASSYRESGYTF. CDR3 DNA sequence: TGTGCCAGCAGTTACAGGGAATCCGGCTACACCTTC.